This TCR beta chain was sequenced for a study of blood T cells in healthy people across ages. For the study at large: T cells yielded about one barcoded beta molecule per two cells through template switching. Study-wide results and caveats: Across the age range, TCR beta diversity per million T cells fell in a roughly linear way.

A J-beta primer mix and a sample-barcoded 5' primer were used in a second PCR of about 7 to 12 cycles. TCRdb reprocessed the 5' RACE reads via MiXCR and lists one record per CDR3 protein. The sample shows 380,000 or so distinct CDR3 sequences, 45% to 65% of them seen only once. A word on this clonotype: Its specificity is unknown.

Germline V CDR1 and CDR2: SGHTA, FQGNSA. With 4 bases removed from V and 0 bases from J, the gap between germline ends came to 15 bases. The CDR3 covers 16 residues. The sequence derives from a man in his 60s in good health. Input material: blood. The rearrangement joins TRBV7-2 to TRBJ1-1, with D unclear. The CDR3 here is CASSSRVLGLNTEAFF. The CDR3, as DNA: TGTGCCAGCAGCTCGCGGGTTTTAGGGCTGAACACTGAAGCTTTCTTT.